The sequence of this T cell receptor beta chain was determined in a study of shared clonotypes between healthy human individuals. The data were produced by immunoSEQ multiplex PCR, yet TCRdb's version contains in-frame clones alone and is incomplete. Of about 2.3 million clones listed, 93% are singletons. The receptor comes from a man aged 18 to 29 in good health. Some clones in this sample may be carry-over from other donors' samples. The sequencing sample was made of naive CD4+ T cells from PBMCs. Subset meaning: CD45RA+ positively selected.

As DNA, the CDR3 is TGTGCCAGCAGTGAAGGCACCACGATAACGAAACTGTTTTTT. Translating gives CASSEGTTITKLFF. This chain connects TRBV2 to TRBJ1-4; D is uncertain. Germline V CDR1 and CDR2: SNHLY, FYNNEI. V lost 1 base and J 11 bases, leaving 14 bases between the germline ends. This CDR3 contains 14 residues.